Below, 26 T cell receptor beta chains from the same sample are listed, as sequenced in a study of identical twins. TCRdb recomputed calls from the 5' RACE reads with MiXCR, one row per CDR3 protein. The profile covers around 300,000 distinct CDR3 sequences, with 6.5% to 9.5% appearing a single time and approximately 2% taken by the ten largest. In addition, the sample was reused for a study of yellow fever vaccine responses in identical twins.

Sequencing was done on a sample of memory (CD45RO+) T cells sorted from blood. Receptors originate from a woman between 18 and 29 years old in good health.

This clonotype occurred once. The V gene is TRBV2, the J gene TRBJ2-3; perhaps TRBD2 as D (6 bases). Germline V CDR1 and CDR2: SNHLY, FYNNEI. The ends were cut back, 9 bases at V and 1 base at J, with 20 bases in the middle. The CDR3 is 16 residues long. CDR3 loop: CASLPSRWGGTDTQYF. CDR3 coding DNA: TGTGCCAGTCTCCCCAGCAGGTGGGGGGGCACAGATACGCAGTATTTT.

In nucleotides, the CDR3 is TGTGCCAGCAGGGGAGCGGGAGCGAACACCGGGGAGCTGTTTTTT. As protein: CASRGAGANTGELFF. The chain links TRBV28 to TRBJ2-2; 8 bases fit TRBD2. The CDR3 is 15 amino acids. The junction had 3 bases not matched to a gene; V was cut back by 6 bases and J by 0 bases. Germline V CDR1 and CDR2: MDHEN, SYDVKM.

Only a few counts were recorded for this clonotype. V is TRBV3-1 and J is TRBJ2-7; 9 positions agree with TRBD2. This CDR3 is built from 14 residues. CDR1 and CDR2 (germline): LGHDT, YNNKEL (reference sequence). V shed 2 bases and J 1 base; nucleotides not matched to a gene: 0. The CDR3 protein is CASSQLAGSYEQYF. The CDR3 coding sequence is TGTGCCAGCAGCCAACTAGCGGGGTCCTACGAGCAGTACTTC.

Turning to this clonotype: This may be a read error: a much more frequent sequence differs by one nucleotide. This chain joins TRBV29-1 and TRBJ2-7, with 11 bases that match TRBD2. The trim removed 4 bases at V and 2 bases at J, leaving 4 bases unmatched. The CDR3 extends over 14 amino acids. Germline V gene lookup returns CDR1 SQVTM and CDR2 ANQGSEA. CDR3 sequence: CSVASSGGTYEQYF. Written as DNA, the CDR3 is TGCAGCGTTGCCTCTAGCGGGGGGACCTACGAGCAGTACTTC.

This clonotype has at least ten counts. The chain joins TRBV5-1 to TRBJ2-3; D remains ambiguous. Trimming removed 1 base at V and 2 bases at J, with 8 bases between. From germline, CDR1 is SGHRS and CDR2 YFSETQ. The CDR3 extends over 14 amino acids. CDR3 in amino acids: CASSLMTFTDTQYF. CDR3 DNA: TGCGCCAGCAGCTTGATGACATTCACAGATACGCAGTATTTT.

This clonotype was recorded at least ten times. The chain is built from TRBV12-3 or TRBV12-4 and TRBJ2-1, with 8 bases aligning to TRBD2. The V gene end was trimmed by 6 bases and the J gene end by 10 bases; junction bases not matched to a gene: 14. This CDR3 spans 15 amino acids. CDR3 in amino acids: CASSLSGSLHGEQFF. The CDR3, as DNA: TGTGCCAGCAGCCTCAGCGGGAGTCTACATGGGGAGCAGTTCTTC.

This CDR3 reads CASSQQGVSTEAFF. The CDR3 nucleotides are TGTGCCAGCTCACAACAGGGGGTGAGCACTGAAGCTTTCTTT. This chain links TRBV18 with TRBJ1-1; TRBD1 matches at 8 bases. This CDR3 has 14 amino acids. From germline, CDR1 is KGHSH and CDR2 LQKENI. V lost 4 bases to trimming and J lost 4 bases; unmatched junction nucleotides: 5.

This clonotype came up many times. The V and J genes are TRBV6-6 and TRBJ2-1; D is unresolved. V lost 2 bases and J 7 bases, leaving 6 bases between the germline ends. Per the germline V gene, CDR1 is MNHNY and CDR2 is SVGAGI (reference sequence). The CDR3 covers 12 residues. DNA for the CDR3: TGTGCCAGCAGTTACGTAGGGAATGAGCAGTTCTTC. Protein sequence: CASSYVGNEQFF.

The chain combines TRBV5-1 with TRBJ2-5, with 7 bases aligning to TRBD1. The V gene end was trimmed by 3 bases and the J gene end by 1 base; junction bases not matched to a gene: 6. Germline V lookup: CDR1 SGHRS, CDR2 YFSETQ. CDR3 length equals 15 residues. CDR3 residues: CASSSEGQIQETQYF. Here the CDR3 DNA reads TGCGCCAGCAGCTCAGAGGGACAGATCCAAGAGACCCAGTACTTC.

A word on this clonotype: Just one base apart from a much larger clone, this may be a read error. The CDR3 nucleotides are TGTGCCAGCAGTGATTTGACAAGGGGCTCGGACGAGCAGTACTTC. It translates to CASSDLTRGSDEQYF. This rearrangement joins TRBV2 to TRBJ2-7, with a possible D match to TRBD1 (5 bases). V was cut by 3 bases and J by 5 bases, with 17 bases left in between. Looked up from germline, CDR1 is SNHLY and CDR2 is FYNNEI. There are 15 residues in the CDR3.

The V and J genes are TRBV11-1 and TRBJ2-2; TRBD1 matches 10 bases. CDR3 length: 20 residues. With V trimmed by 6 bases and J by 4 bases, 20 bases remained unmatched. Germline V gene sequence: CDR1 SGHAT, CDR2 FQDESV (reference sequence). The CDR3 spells CASRPPGQGLMGEITGELFF. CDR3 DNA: TGTGCCAGCAGACCGCCGGGACAGGGGCTTATGGGGGAAATCACCGGGGAGCTGTTTTTT.

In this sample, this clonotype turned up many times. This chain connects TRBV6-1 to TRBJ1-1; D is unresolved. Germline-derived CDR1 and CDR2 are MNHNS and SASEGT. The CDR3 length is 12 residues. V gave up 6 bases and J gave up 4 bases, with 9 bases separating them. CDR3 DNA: TGTGCCAGCAGCATCTATGTCACTGAAGCTTTCTTT. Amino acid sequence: CASSIYVTEAFF.

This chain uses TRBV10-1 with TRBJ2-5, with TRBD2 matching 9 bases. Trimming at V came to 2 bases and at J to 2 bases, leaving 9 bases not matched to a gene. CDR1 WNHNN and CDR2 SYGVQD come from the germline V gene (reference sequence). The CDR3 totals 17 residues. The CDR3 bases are TGCGCCAGCAGTGAGGGTAGCGGGGGTGTGGAGCAAGAGACCCAGTACTTC. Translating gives CASSEGSGGVEQETQYF.

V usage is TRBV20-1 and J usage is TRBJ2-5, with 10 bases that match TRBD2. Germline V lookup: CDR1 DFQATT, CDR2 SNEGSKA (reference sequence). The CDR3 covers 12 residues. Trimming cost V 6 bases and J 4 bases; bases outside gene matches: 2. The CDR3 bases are TGCAGTGCCTTAGCGGGAGGAGAGACCCAGTACTTC. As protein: CSALAGGETQYF.

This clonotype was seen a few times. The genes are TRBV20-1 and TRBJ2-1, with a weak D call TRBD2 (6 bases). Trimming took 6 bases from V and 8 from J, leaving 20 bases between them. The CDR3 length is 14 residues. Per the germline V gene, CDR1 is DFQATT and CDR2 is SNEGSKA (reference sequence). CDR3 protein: CSAAGGPSIYEQFF. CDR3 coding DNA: TGCAGTGCCGCCGGAGGGCCTAGTATCTATGAGCAGTTCTTC.

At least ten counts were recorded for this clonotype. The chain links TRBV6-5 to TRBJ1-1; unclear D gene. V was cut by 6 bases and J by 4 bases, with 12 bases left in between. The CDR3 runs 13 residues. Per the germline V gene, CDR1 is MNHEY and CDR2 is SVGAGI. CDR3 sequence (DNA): TGTGCCAGCAGCAAAGAACTCTTCACTGAAGCTTTCTTT. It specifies CASSKELFTEAFF.

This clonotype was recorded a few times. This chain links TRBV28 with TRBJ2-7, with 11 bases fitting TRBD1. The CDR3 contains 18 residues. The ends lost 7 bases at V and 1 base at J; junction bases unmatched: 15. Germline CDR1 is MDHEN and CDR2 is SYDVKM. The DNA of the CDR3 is TGTGCCAGCACCCTCCAAATTGGACAGGGGGCCTTATCCTACGAGCAGTACTTC. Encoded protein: CASTLQIGQGALSYEQYF.

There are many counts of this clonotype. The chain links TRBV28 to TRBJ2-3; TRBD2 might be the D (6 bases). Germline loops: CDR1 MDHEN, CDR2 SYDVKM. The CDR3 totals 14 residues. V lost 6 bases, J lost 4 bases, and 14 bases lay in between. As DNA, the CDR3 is TGTGCCAGCAGATACGGAGGGGAAGCAGATACGCAGTATTTT. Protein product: CASRYGGEADTQYF.

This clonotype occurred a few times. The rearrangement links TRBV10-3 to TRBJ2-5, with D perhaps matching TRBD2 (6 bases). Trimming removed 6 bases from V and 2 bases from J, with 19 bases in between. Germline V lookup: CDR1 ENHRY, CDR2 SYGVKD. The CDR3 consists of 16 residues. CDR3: CAISYTLAPNQETQYF. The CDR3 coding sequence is TGTGCCATCAGCTATACTCTAGCGCCGAATCAAGAGACCCAGTACTTC.

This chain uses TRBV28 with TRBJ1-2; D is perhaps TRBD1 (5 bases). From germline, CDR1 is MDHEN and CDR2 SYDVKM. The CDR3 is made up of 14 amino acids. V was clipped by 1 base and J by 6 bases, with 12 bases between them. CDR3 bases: TGTGCCAGCAGTTTATTATCCAGGGTAGATGGCTACACCTTC. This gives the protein CASSLLSRVDGYTF.

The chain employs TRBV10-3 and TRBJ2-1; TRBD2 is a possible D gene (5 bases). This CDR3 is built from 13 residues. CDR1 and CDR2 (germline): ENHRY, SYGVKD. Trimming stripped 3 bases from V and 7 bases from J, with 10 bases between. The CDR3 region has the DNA TGTGCCATCAGTGACTCTTGGAGGAATGAGCAGTTCTTC. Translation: CAISDSWRNEQFF.

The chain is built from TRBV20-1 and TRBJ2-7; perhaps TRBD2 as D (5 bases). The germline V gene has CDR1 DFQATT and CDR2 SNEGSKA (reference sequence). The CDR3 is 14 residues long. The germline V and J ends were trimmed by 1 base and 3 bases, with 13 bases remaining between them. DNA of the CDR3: TGCAGTGCTAGAGGGGCTAGCAACCACTACGAGCAGTACTTC. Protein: CSARGASNHYEQYF.

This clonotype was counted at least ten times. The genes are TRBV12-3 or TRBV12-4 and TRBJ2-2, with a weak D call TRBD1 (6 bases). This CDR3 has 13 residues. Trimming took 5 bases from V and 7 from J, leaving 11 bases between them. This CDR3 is CASSPRGDGELFF. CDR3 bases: TGTGCCAGCAGTCCCAGGGGTGACGGGGAGCTGTTTTTT.

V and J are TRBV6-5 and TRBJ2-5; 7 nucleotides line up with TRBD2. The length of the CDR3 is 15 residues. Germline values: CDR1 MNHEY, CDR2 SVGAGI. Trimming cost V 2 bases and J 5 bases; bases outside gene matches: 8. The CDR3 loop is CASSYGLGGYETQYF. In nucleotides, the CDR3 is TGTGCCAGCAGTTACGGTTTGGGAGGGTACGAGACCCAGTACTTC.

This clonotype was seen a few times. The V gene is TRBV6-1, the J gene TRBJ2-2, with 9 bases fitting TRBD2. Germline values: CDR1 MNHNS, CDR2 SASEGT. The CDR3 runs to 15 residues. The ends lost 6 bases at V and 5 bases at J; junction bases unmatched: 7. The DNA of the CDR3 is TGTGCCAGCAGGGAGGCGGGAGGGCCGACCGGGGAGCTGTTTTTT. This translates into CASREAGGPTGELFF.

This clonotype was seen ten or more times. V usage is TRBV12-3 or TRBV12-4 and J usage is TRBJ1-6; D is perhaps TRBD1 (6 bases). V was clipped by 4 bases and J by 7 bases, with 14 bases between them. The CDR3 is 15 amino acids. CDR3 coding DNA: TGTGCCAGCAGTTCCTTTCTGGGGGGCAATTCACCCCTCCACTTT. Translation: CASSSFLGGNSPLHF.